Following are 17 T cell receptor beta chains from one sample sequenced in a study of blood T cell repertoires in COVID-19. The table came from immunoSEQ multiplex PCR; TCRdb's copy has only in-frame clones and leaves some out. The sample yields around 340,000 clones, around 85% seen once. Material: PBMCs or T cells enriched from blood (not recorded which). Source of these receptors: a woman in her forties with acute COVID-19.

V gene TRBV25-1 combines with J gene TRBJ1-2; 10 bases line up with TRBD1. The ends lost 5 bases at V and 7 bases at J; junction bases unmatched: 10. The CDR3 is 15 residues long. Germline V gene data show CDR1 as MGHDK and CDR2 as SYGVNS. The CDR3: CASSSTGGAVFGYTF. CDR3 nucleotide sequence: TGTGCCAGCAGTTCGACAGGGGGCGCAGTATTTGGCTACACCTTC.

The chain has TRBV7-8 and TRBJ1-2; 7 bases fit TRBD1. The germline gives CDR1 SGHVS, CDR2 FQNEAQ. Trimming removed 1 base from V and 7 bases from J; junction bases left unmatched: 3. There are 13 residues in the CDR3. The CDR3 DNA reads as TGTGCCAGCAGCTTAGGGGCAGGGGGTGGCTACACCTTC. As protein: CASSLGAGGGYTF. Full variable domain (missing parts from reference TRBV7-8 and TRBJ1-2): GAGVSQSPRYKVAKRGQDVALRCDPISGHVSLFWYQQALGQGPEFLTYFQNEAQLDKSGLPSDRFFAERPEGSVSTLKIQRTQQEDSAVYLCASSLGAGGGYTFGSGTRLTVV.

This clone has more than one count but fewer than ten. The chain recombines TRBV24-1 with TRBJ1-5; 10 bases fit TRBD1. CDR1 and CDR2 (germline): KGHDR, SFDVKD. The V gene end was trimmed by 7 bases and the J gene end by 5 bases; junction bases not matched to a gene: 1. This CDR3 contains 13 residues. CDR3 in amino acids: CATSGTGDQPQHF. As DNA, the CDR3 is TGTGCCACCAGCGGGACAGGGGATCAGCCCCAGCATTTT.

J is TRBJ1-5 and V is TRBV21-1. TRBV21-1 is a listed pseudogene. The CDR3 sequence is 17 residues long. CDR3 amino acids: CASSKTEGLGCNQPQHF. The CDR3 region has the DNA TGTGCCAGCAGCAAAACGGAGGGTTTAGGATGCAATCAGCCCCAGCATTTT.

The rearrangement uses TRBV5-1 and TRBJ1-3; D might be TRBD1 (5 bases). The CDR3 consists of 13 residues. The germline V and J ends were trimmed by 4 bases and 3 bases, with 8 bases remaining between them. Germline CDR1 SGHRS, CDR2 YFSETQ. Here the CDR3 DNA reads TGCGCCAGCAGCGAGGGACTTGGAAACACCATATATTTT. It encodes CASSEGLGNTIYF.

This chain joins TRBV4-2 and TRBJ1-6; TRBD1 is a possible D gene (5 bases). This CDR3 is built from 15 residues. CDR1 is LGHNA, CDR2 YNFKEQ, per germline. The V and J ends lost 1 base and 11 bases respectively, with 15 bases between them. CDR3 in amino acids: CASSQAGTGVTPLHF. For the CDR3, the DNA is TGTGCCAGCAGCCAAGCAGGGACGGGGGTTACACCCCTCCACTTT.

The J gene is TRBJ1-1, the V gene TRBV3-1 (or the pseudogene TRBV3-2), with D possibly TRBD1 on 5 matching bases. Germline V gene data show CDR1 as LGHDT and CDR2 as YNNKEL (reference sequence). V lost 3 bases and J lost 5, with 7 bases in between. CDR3 length equals 12 residues. CDR3 sequence reads: CASSQAGTEAFF. CDR3 sequence (DNA): TGTGCCAGCAGCCAGGCAGGGACTGAAGCTTTCTTT.

The chain has TRBV11-2 and TRBJ1-4, with D maybe TRBD1 (5 bases). Trimming shortened V by 5 bases and J by 7 bases, and 17 bases separated the two germline ends. The CDR3 runs 15 residues. Germline assignment: CDR1 SGHAT and CDR2 FQNNGV. DNA for the CDR3: TGTGCCAGCAGCGGAGAGACAAGGGGCCTTGAAAAACTGTTTTTT. As protein: CASSGETRGLEKLFF.

The V call is TRBV4-3, the J call TRBJ2-3, with 8 positions matching TRBD2. The ends lost 4 bases at V and 1 base at J; junction bases unmatched: 7. Germline values: CDR1 LGHNA, CDR2 YSLEER. CDR3 size: 16 residues. The CDR3 nucleotides read TGCGCCAGCAGCCCCTTGTTGACTAGCGGCACAGATACGCAGTATTTT. This sequence encodes CASSPLLTSGTDTQYF.

The chain links TRBV10-3 to TRBJ1-3; no reliable D call. V lost 7 bases and J lost 4, with 11 bases in between. Germline loops: CDR1 ENHRY, CDR2 SYGVKD. This CDR3 comprises 13 residues. The CDR3: CAIMPGWGNTIYF. The CDR3 region has the DNA TGTGCCATCATGCCGGGGTGGGGAAACACCATATATTTT.

The chain has TRBV5-5 and TRBJ2-7; no definite D call. This CDR3 has 14 residues. The germline V and J ends were trimmed by 0 bases and 1 base, with 8 bases remaining between them. Germline V gene data show CDR1 as SGHKS and CDR2 as YYEKEE (reference sequence). The CDR3 loop reads CASSLGAISYEQYF. The CDR3 nucleotides read TGTGCCAGCAGCTTGGGGGCAATATCCTACGAGCAGTACTTC. The variable domain in full, with the rest retrieved from reference TRBV5-5 and TRBJ2-7, is DAGVTQSPTHLIKTRGQQVTLRCSPISGHKSVSWYQQVLGQGPQFIFQYYEKEERGRGNFPDRFSARQFPNYSSELNVNALLLGDSALYLCASSLGAISYEQYFGPGTRLTVT.

The DNA for the CDR3 is TGTGCCAGCAGCTCAGGGGGGAACATTAGGGTCGAGCAGTACTTC. Amino acids: CASSSGGNIRVEQYF. The chain carries TRBV7-9 and TRBJ2-7; D perhaps matches TRBD1 (7 bases). Trimming took off 4 bases at V and 6 bases at J, with 19 bases between the two ends. CDR1 and CDR2 from the germline V gene are SEHNR and FQNEAQ (reference sequence). CDR3 length equals 15 residues.

The gene calls are TRBV19 and TRBJ2-3; TRBD2 matches 9 bases. V dropped 7 bases and J dropped 3; count of bases not matched to a gene: 8. The CDR3 length is 15 residues. In germline, CDR1 is LNHDA, CDR2 SQIVND (reference sequence). CDR3 coding DNA: TGTGCCAGTAAGCGCGGGAGGGCGGGTACAGATACGCAGTATTTT. Residues: CASKRGRAGTDTQYF.

This sequence joins TRBV19 and TRBJ2-1; D possibly corresponds to TRBD2 (7 bases). Germline assignment: CDR1 LNHDA and CDR2 SQIVND (reference sequence). The CDR3 totals 16 residues. Trimming stripped 8 bases from V and 1 base from J, with 18 bases between. The CDR3 loop is CASSTTGRGSYNEQFF. For the CDR3, the DNA is TGTGCCAGTTCGACCACAGGGAGGGGATCCTACAATGAGCAGTTCTTC. Together with reference TRBV19 and TRBJ2-1, the CDR3 gives the full variable domain: DGGITQSPKYLFRKEGQNVTLSCEQNLNHDAMYWYRQDPGQGLRLIYYSQIVNDFQKGDIAEGYSVSREKKESFPLTVTSAQKNPTAFYLCASSTTGRGSYNEQFFGPGTRLTVL.

The CDR3 coding sequence is TGCGCCAGCAGCCAAGATTACTATGGTACATATGAGCAGTTCTTC. It specifies CASSQDYYGTYEQFF. This chain uses TRBV4-3 with TRBJ2-1, with D unresolved. The CDR3 length is 15 residues. Germline lookup yields CDR1 LGHNA and CDR2 YSLEER. Trimming took 0 bases from V and 8 from J, leaving 14 bases between them.

This clone showed up just once. The chain recombines TRBV5-1 with TRBJ1-2, with no clear D. Germline CDR1 SGHRS, CDR2 YFSETQ. Trimming shortened V by 0 bases and J by 4 bases, and 7 bases separated the two germline ends. This CDR3 is 13 amino acids long. The CDR3 DNA is TGCGCCAGCAGCTTGGGCGATTTCTATGGCTACACCTTC. It is translated as CASSLGDFYGYTF.

The chain links TRBV5-4 to TRBJ2-5; TRBD2 agrees at 9 bases. The CDR3 sequence is 15 residues long. Germline V gives CDR1 SGHNT, CDR2 YYREEE (reference sequence). The junction had 5 bases not matched to a gene; V was cut back by 2 bases and J by 3 bases. Written as DNA, the CDR3 is TGTGCCAGCAGCTTAGCGGGGGGTCTTAAAGAGACCCAGTACTTC. This encodes CASSLAGGLKETQYF.